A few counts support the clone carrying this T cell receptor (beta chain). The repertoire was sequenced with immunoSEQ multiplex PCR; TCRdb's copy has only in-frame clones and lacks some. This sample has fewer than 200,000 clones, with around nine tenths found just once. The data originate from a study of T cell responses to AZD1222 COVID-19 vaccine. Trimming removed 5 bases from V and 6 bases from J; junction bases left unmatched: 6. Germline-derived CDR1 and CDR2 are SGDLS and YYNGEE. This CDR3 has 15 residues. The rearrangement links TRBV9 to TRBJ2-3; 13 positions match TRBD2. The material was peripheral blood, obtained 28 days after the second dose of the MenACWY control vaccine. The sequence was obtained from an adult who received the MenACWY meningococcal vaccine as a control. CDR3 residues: CASSTSGRARDTQYF. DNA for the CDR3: TGTGCCAGCAGTACTAGCGGGAGGGCGAGGGATACGCAGTATTTT.